This TCR beta chain was captured in a study of shared clonotypes between healthy human individuals. In the original workflow: As immunoSEQ supplied junction-only sequences (without quality scores), filtering differed. The method was immunoSEQ multiplex PCR; TCRdb's version includes in-frame clones alone and lacks a portion of them. V, J and clone size reflect that table, while D and trimming were determined from the DNA. Of about 580,000 clones listed, about 98% are singletons. Of note for this clone: What it binds is unknown.

Study-wide results and limits: The authors expected sequencing depth to affect clonotype sharing among donors.

Germline trimming cut 6 bases from V and 0 bases from J; bases unmatched to any gene: 1. Germline CDR1 is MDHEN and CDR2 is SYDVKM. The CDR3 loop spans 13 amino acids. As defined, naive CD8 cells were CD45RO-negative and positively selected for CCR7, with terminally differentiated effector memory CD45RA+ cells excluded. Specimen: naive CD8+ T cells sorted from blood. This clonotype originated in a man aged 30 to 39 in good health. The rearrangement uses TRBV28 and TRBJ2-7, with 8 bases aligning to TRBD1. The CDR3 DNA reads as TGTGCCAGCAGAACAGGGGGCTCCTACGAGCAGTACTTC. This sequence encodes CASRTGGSYEQYF.